The T cell receptor (beta chain) under discussion was sequenced for a study of CXCR4 blockade with PD-1 therapy in pancreatic cancer. Profiling relied on immunoSEQ multiplex PCR, and the TCRdb table lists in-frame clones only, not all of them. The sample has approximately 17,000 clones, over 55% seen once. These archived tumors were resected from patients never given neoadjuvant therapy beforehand. The CDR3 covers 14 residues. Germline V gene sequence: CDR1 LNHDA, CDR2 SQIVND (reference sequence). V was pared by 6 bases and J by 5 bases, with 15 bases between. The receptor's source is a human donor with pancreatic ductal adenocarcinoma. The J gene is TRBJ2-3, the V gene TRBV19, with unresolved D. The specimen was tumor tissue. CDR3: CASSRLEAGDTQYF. CDR3 DNA: TGTGCCAGTAGCCGCCTCGAGGCCGGAGATACGCAGTATTTT.